This T cell receptor (beta chain) was sequenced in a study of blood T cell repertoires in COVID-19. Study information: COVID-19 samples from acute and convalescent phases originated in the United States, Italy and Spain. T cells, B-cell-depleted T cells, or PBMCs supplied cDNA or gDNA.

CDR1 LNHDA and CDR2 SQIVND come from the germline V gene (reference sequence). This CDR3 is 10 amino acids long. V lost 9 bases to trimming and J lost 5 bases, with 7 bases between them. As processed by the authors: Amplification from reference gene primers served as the basis for estimated nucleated cell counts. Here immunoSEQ multiplex PCR was the method, and the copy in TCRdb shows in-frame clones only, minus some. V, J and clone size are those of that table, while D and trimming were read from the DNA. The sample lists around 290,000 clones; 88% were seen once. Sequencing was carried out using PBMCs or T cells enriched from blood (not recorded which). This sequence was found in a woman in her 30s who had recovered from COVID-19. This chain links TRBV19 with TRBJ2-5, with D perhaps matching TRBD2 (6 bases). The CDR3 protein is CASGSETQYF. The CDR3 region has the DNA TGTGCCAGCGGGAGTGAGACCCAGTACTTC. The full variable domain, with the rest looked up from reference TRBV19 and TRBJ2-5, is DGGITQSPKYLFRKEGQNVTLSCEQNLNHDAMYWYRQDPGQGLRLIYYSQIVNDFQKGDIAEGYSVSREKKESFPLTVTSAQKNPTAFYLCASGSETQYFGPGTRLLVL.